This T cell receptor (beta chain) was sequenced in a study of OX40 agonist ivuxolimab in advanced cancers. The method was immunoSEQ multiplex PCR; TCRdb's version includes in-frame clones alone and lacks a portion of them. The sample records fewer than 30,000 clones, 65% to 80% being singletons. The trim removed 5 bases at V and 6 bases at J, leaving 5 bases unmatched. CDR3 size: 15 residues. Germline V gene lookup returns CDR1 SGHAT and CDR2 FQNNGV. This specimen consisted of CD4+ or CD8+ T cells sorted from blood, obtained in a trial of the OX40 agonist ivuxolimab. J is TRBJ2-3 and V is TRBV11-2, with 13 bases lining up with TRBD2. The sequence was obtained from an adult with an advanced solid tumor such as melanoma, head and neck, liver or kidney cancer. CDR3 loop: CASSVGTSGDDTQYF. CDR3 sequence (DNA): TGTGCCAGCAGCGTCGGGACTAGCGGGGACGATACGCAGTATTTT.